This is a list of T cell receptor beta chains from one sample in a study of T-cell memory formation after mild COVID-19. TCRdb re-derived calls from the 5' RACE reads in MiXCR, one entry per CDR3 protein. The sample has roughly 150,000 distinct CDR3 sequences, approximately 25% seen once. The sample taken for sequencing was PBMCs or a T cell subset sorted from them (not recorded which). The receptors shown here come from an adult woman who had mild COVID-19 (a few samples of this study predate the infection). Cell type and time point are not known. Both conserved end residues are part of each CDR3. A D gene is named only where the DNA matches it firmly. Size tells how often a clone was seen (once, few, many) or the class of an expanded clone, and some rows leave it out.

.,TRBV5-1,.,TRBJ2-1,TGCGCCAGCAGCCCGGACAATTACAATGAGCAGTTCTTC,CASSPDNYNEQFF
.,TRBV7-3,.,TRBJ2-3,TGTGCCAGCAGCACCGGGACTCACACAGATACGCAGTATTTT,CASSTGTHTDTQYF
.,TRBV6-2/TRBV6-3,TRBD2,TRBJ2-5,TGTGCCGCCCAGCGGGAGGAGTATGAGACCCAGTACTTC,CAAQREEYETQYF
few,TRBV5-1,.,TRBJ1-1,TGCGCCAGCAGCTTCAGGGCGGGAGACACTGAAGCTTTCTTT,CASSFRAGDTEAFF
few,TRBV24-1,.,TRBJ1-5,TGTGCCACCAGTGAGCAGGGGCAGCCCCAGCATTTT,CATSEQGQPQHF
.,TRBV7-6,TRBD1,TRBJ2-3,TGTGCCAGCAGCCACGGGACAGGGGCAGATACGCAGTATTTT,CASSHGTGADTQYF
.,TRBV25-1,.,TRBJ2-7,TGTGCCAGCAGTGAGTTAAGGGACACGAGCTCCTACGAGCAGTACTTC,CASSELRDTSSYEQYF
.,TRBV24-1,.,TRBJ2-2,TGTGCCACCAGTGATTATAGCGGGGAGCTGTTTTTT,CATSDYSGELFF
.,TRBV7-2,.,TRBJ2-5,TGTGCCAGCAGCTTATTCGGAGGCCAAGAGACCCAGTACTTC,CASSLFGGQETQYF
.,TRBV20-1,.,TRBJ1-1,TGCAGTGCTAGAACCCGGACCGTTTTGAACACTGAAGCTTTCTTT,CSARTRTVLNTEAFF
few,TRBV9,TRBD2,TRBJ2-3,TGTGCCAGCAGCGTAGAAGGGCGAGCGGGGGGCACAGATACGCAGTATTTT,CASSVEGRAGGTDTQYF
few,TRBV4-1,.,TRBJ2-3,TGCGCCAGCAGCCAAGTGTCCAGTGGAGATACGCAGTATTTT,CASSQVSSGDTQYF
few,TRBV29-1,.,TRBJ2-1,TGCAGCGTTGAAGGGCATACAGTCTCCTACAATGAGCAGTTCTTC,CSVEGHTVSYNEQFF
.,TRBV13,TRBD2,TRBJ2-3,TGTGCCAGCACCGAGCGGGGGACAGATACGCAGTATTTT,CASTERGTDTQYF
.,TRBV10-3,TRBD2,TRBJ2-5,TGTGCCATCAGTGAGACGGCGGGGGTGGCGGAGACCCAGTACTTC,CAISETAGVAETQYF
.,TRBV7-2,.,TRBJ1-1,TGTGCCAGCAGCTATTTCAAGGGTATGAACACTGAAGCTTTCTTT,CASSYFKGMNTEAFF
.,TRBV4-2,TRBD2,TRBJ2-7,TGTGCCAGCAGCCAAACTAGCGGATACACCTACGAGCAGTACTTC,CASSQTSGYTYEQYF
.,TRBV20-1,TRBD2,TRBJ2-2,TGCAGTGCTAGAGCGCTAGCGGGAAGGGTCGGGGAGCTGTTTTTT,CSARALAGRVGELFF
.,TRBV20-1,TRBD1,TRBJ2-7,TGCAGTGCTAGAGTTCAACGACAGGGCTTAATGGAATCCTACGAGCAGTACTTC,CSARVQRQGLMESYEQYF
.,TRBV29-1,TRBD2,TRBJ2-1,TGCAGCGTTGTTTTAGCGGGAGGCTACAATGAGCAGTTCTTC,CSVVLAGGYNEQFF
few,TRBV4-2,TRBD1,TRBJ1-1,TGTGCCAGCAGCCAAACAGGGGGCGGGAACACTGAAGCTTTCTTT,CASSQTGGGNTEAFF
.,TRBV9,.,TRBJ2-7,TGTGCCAGCAGCGTAGGACCCTCCGGGGCCGAGCAGTACTTC,CASSVGPSGAEQYF
.,TRBV7-9,.,TRBJ2-5,TGTGCCAGCAGCCGCACCGGGACCCAGTACTTC,CASSRTGTQYF
.,TRBV11-3,.,TRBJ1-2,TGTGCCAGCAGCAATCATGGGCCCAGAACCGCCTATGGCTACACCTTC,CASSNHGPRTAYGYTF
few,TRBV5-1,.,TRBJ1-1,TGCGCCAGCAGCTTGAGCGTGGGGGGCCCTACTGAAGCTTTCTTT,CASSLSVGGPTEAFF
few,TRBV29-1,.,TRBJ2-2,TGCAGCGTTGGGGGGTATGGCACCGGGGAGCTGTTTTTT,CSVGGYGTGELFF